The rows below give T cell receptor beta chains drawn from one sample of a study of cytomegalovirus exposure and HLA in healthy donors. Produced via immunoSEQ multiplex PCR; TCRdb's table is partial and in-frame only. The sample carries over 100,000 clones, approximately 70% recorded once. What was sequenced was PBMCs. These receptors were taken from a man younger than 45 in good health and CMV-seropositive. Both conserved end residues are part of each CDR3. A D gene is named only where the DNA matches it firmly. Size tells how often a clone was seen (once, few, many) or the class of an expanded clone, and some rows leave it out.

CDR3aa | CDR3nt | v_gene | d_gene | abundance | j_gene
CASSYSGLAYNEQFF | TGTGCCAGCAGCTACTCGGGACTGGCTTACAATGAGCAGTTCTTC | TRBV5-6 | - | - | TRBJ2-1
CAWSGTGAGEKLFF | TGTGCCTGGAGTGGCACAGGGGCGGGGGAAAAACTGTTTTTT | TRBV30 | TRBD1 | few | TRBJ1-4
CSVVRGLTDTQYF | TGCAGCGTTGTAAGGGGGCTCACAGATACGCAGTATTTT | TRBV29-1 | TRBD1 | few | TRBJ2-3
CSAAWGADGYTF | TGCAGCGCTGCTTGGGGCGCTGATGGCTACACCTTC | TRBV29-1 | - | few | TRBJ1-2
CASSGLVDRQETQYF | TGCGCCAGCAGCGGACTGGTGGACAGACAAGAGACCCAGTACTTC | TRBV4-1 | - | - | TRBJ2-5
CASSLRTSGSMDTGELFF | TGCGCCAGCAGCCTTAGGACTAGCGGGAGTATGGACACCGGGGAGCTGTTTTTT | TRBV4-1 | TRBD2 | - | TRBJ2-2
CASTQGPEETQYF | TGTGCCAGCACCCAGGGGCCAGAAGAGACCCAGTACTTC | TRBV7-2 | - | - | TRBJ2-5
CASSAWRISGNTIYF | TGTGCCAGCAGTGCCTGGCGGATCTCTGGAAACACCATATATTTT | TRBV6-4 | - | - | TRBJ1-3
CAGDSRSSGNTIYF | TGTGCCGGAGACAGCCGAAGCTCTGGAAACACCATATATTTT | TRBV30 | - | - | TRBJ1-3
CASSLGGQGYTF | TGTGCCAGCAGCTTAGGGGGGCAAGGCTACACCTTC | TRBV7-6 | - | - | TRBJ1-2
CASSVGGAQETQYF | TGTGCCAGCAGCGTAGGGGGCGCACAAGAGACCCAGTACTTC | TRBV9 | - | - | TRBJ2-5
CASSRQGVNTGELFF | TGTGCCAGCAGTCGACAGGGGGTGAACACCGGGGAGCTGTTTTTT | TRBV2 | TRBD1 | few | TRBJ2-2
CASSLTGVGEQYF | TGCGCCAGCAGCTTGACAGGGGTAGGGGAGCAGTACTTC | TRBV5-1 | TRBD1 | - | TRBJ2-7
CASSSLGGPLGEGYTF | TGTGCCAGCAGCAGTCTCGGGGGGCCCTTGGGGGAGGGCTACACCTTC | TRBV6-6 | - | - | TRBJ1-2
CASSFTDEQYF | TGTGCCAGCAGCTTTACAGACGAGCAGTACTTC | TRBV9 | - | - | TRBJ2-7
CASSFRGVDPNTEAFF | TGTGCCAGCAGTTTCAGGGGGGTGGATCCCAACACTGAAGCTTTCTTT | TRBV7-9 | TRBD1 | once | TRBJ1-1
CASSSYLLAGDNEQFF | TGTGCCAGCAGCTCCTACTTGCTAGCGGGAGACAATGAGCAGTTCTTC | TRBV7-9 | TRBD2 | - | TRBJ2-1
CASSFVGRAYASYNEQFF | TGTGCCAGCAGCTTTGTTGGGCGGGCCTACGCCTCCTACAATGAGCAGTTCTTC | TRBV7-2 | - | - | TRBJ2-1
CATQEAPSSYNEQFF | TGTGCCACCCAGGAGGCGCCGAGCTCCTACAATGAGCAGTTCTTC | TRBV19 | - | few | TRBJ2-1
CAISGKTGNTEAFF | TGTGCCATCAGTGGAAAGACAGGAAACACTGAAGCTTTCTTT | TRBV10-3 | - | - | TRBJ1-1
CASSLESGRAGETQYF | TGTGCCAGCAGCCTGGAGAGCGGGAGGGCCGGAGAGACCCAGTACTTC | TRBV5-4 | TRBD2 | - | TRBJ2-5
CASSPSGDSKTDTQYF | TGTGCCAGCAGCCCTAGTGGGGACAGTAAGACAGATACGCAGTATTTT | TRBV9 | TRBD1 | few | TRBJ2-3
CASSQELAGLDTQYF | TGTGCCAGCAGCCAAGAACTAGCGGGATTAGATACGCAGTATTTT | TRBV14 | TRBD2 | - | TRBJ2-3
CAWRYRANTEAFF | TGTGCCTGGAGGTACAGGGCTAACACTGAAGCTTTCTTT | TRBV30 | - | few | TRBJ1-1
CASSLASGGPNEQFF | TGTGCCAGCAGTTTGGCTAGCGGGGGGCCTAATGAGCAGTTCTTC | TRBV6-5 | TRBD2 | - | TRBJ2-1
CATSTGTGGDSPLHF | TGTGCCACCAGCACTGGGACAGGGGGCGATTCACCCCTCCACTTT | TRBV15 | TRBD1 | - | TRBJ1-6
CASSIRDRGPNQPQHF | TGTGCCAGCAGTATCCGGGACAGGGGGCCCAATCAGCCCCAGCATTTT | TRBV28 | TRBD1 | few | TRBJ1-5
CASSQPTSRLAGLYNEQFF | TGTGCCAGCAGCCAACCGACTTCGCGGCTAGCGGGGCTGTACAATGAGCAGTTCTTC | TRBV7-2 | TRBD2 | - | TRBJ2-1
CASTLGQLGNTIYF | TGTGCCAGCACATTAGGACAGCTTGGAAACACCATATATTTT | TRBV6-1 | - | - | TRBJ1-3
CAWRRGRDRGHFGQETQYF | TGTGCCTGGAGAAGGGGGAGAGACAGGGGGCACTTCGGCCAAGAGACCCAGTACTTC | TRBV30 | TRBD1 | - | TRBJ2-5
CASSSSPRGYGYTF | TGTGCCAGCAGCTCCTCTCCTCGGGGTTATGGCTACACCTTC | TRBV28 | - | - | TRBJ1-2
CASSQLTYEQYF | TGTGCCAGCAGCCAATTAACCTACGAGCAGTACTTC | TRBV14 | - | - | TRBJ2-7
CASSLCIGGYTEAFF | TGTGCCAGCAGTTTATGCATCGGGGGGTACACTGAAGCTTTCTTT | TRBV28 | - | - | TRBJ1-1
CSVPSGGTEAFF | TGCAGCGTTCCCTCAGGGGGAACTGAAGCTTTCTTT | TRBV29-1 | TRBD1 | - | TRBJ1-1
CASSWGQGEYEQYF | TGCGCCAGCAGCTGGGGACAGGGAGAATACGAGCAGTACTTC | TRBV5-1 | TRBD1 | - | TRBJ2-7
CASSLGSKNIQYF | TGTGCCAGCAGTTTAGGGAGTAAAAACATTCAGTACTTC | TRBV27 | - | - | TRBJ2-4
CASSLRGTRGYEQYF | TGTGCCAGCAGTTTAAGAGGGACGCGGGGGTACGAGCAGTACTTC | TRBV27 | TRBD2 | - | TRBJ2-7
CSVTGFYGYTF | TGCAGCGTTACAGGGTTCTATGGCTACACCTTC | TRBV29-1 | - | few | TRBJ1-2
CAFPRTENLNTEAFF | TGTGCCTTTCCGAGGACAGAAAACTTGAACACTGAAGCTTTCTTT | TRBV18 | - | few | TRBJ1-1
CASSLVYWQGSEGYTF | TGTGCCAGCAGCTTGGTGTACTGGCAGGGTTCGGAAGGCTACACCTTC | TRBV5-6 | - | - | TRBJ1-2
CASSRIADEQFF | TGTGCCAGCAGTCGCATTGCGGATGAGCAGTTCTTC | TRBV27 | - | - | TRBJ2-1